Following are 30 T cell receptor beta chains from one sample sequenced in a study of vaccination effects on CD4 cells after COVID-19 (dated by TCRdb to between 2022 and 2023). Antigen specificity for these receptors is unknown. Receptor libraries were prepared by the immunoSEQ multiplex PCR assay. Held by TCRdb, this immuneACCESS table contains in-frame sequences only and omits some clones. Under half of the omission traces to an unresolved V gene where checked; the cause of the rest is unknown. The sample has 70,000 or so clones on record, roughly 74% of them singletons. Jointly, the top ten make up around 3% of the sample. In the ViraFEST assay, PBMC were stimulated with viral peptide pools, and antigen-specific CD4+ T cell clonotypes were then identified by expansion using TCR sequencing. After less than eleven days of culture, CD4+ T cells were isolated with the EasySep CD4+ T cell isolation kit. Negative nucleocapsid antibody results before and after vaccination confirmed that the healthy vaccine recipients had no prior SARS-CoV-2 infection.

Sequencing used CD4+ T cells from PBMCs cultured with HCoV-NL63 spike peptides, obtained before COVID-19 vaccination. The cell subset or site label, read with the paper, signifies: HCoV-NL63 spike overlapping peptide pool stimulation. The source of these receptors is a human donor who received a COVID-19 vaccine.

The chain combines TRBV3-1 (or the pseudogene TRBV3-2) with TRBJ1-5; no reliable D call. CDR1 and CDR2 from the germline V gene are LGHDT and YNNKEL (reference sequence). CDR3 length equals 16 residues. V was clipped by 1 base and J by 9 bases, with 19 bases between them. The CDR3 coding sequence is TGTGCCAGCAGCCAAGGGGCGGCAGCTAGGTTAGGGCCCCAGCATTTT. Protein: CASSQGAAARLGPQHF.

This rearrangement joins TRBV5-5 to TRBJ2-2; the D gene is possibly TRBD2 (6 bases). The V end was cut by 2 bases, the J end by 2 bases, with 13 bases between. From germline, CDR1 is SGHKS and CDR2 YYEKEE (reference sequence). The CDR3 extends over 16 amino acids. CDR3 nucleotide sequence: TGTGCCAGCAGCTTTATGGGGGGTCAAAACACCGGGGAGCTGTTTTTT. Amino acids: CASSFMGGQNTGELFF.

The chain has TRBV2 and TRBJ2-1; D is uncertain. The V and J ends lost 7 bases and 0 bases respectively, with 16 bases between them. Germline CDR1 and CDR2: SNHLY and FYNNEI. The length of the CDR3 is 16 residues. For the CDR3, the DNA is TGTGCCAGCACCTGGGGTGGTTATTCCTCCTACAATGAGCAGTTCTTC. This encodes CASTWGGYSSYNEQFF.

V usage is TRBV12-3 or TRBV12-4 and J usage is TRBJ1-1; D gene uncertain. This CDR3 is 13 amino acids long. V lost 3 bases and J 4 bases, leaving 9 bases between the germline ends. The CDR3 DNA is TGTGCCAGCAGTTTGACAAGGGCCACTGAAGCTTTCTTT. Translation gives CASSLTRATEAFF.

The rearrangement joins TRBV5-4 to TRBJ2-3, with D perhaps matching TRBD1 (6 bases). Germline V gene lookup returns CDR1 SGHNT and CDR2 YYREEE (reference sequence). The CDR3 has 14 amino acids. Trimming removed 4 bases from V and 7 bases from J, with 16 bases in between. The CDR3 DNA sequence: TGTGCCAGCAGCCAAAGACAGGAGCCCCATACGCAGTATTTT. The encoded protein is CASSQRQEPHTQYF.

The genes are TRBV19 and TRBJ2-6, with TRBD1 matching over 7 bases. J lost 2 bases, V lost 8 bases, and 15 bases had no gene match. The CDR3 spans 18 residues. CDR1 is LNHDA, CDR2 SQIVND, per germline (reference sequence). The CDR3, as DNA: TGTGCCAGTCACTGGACAGGAGGAGATCTCACTGGGGCCAACGTCCTGACTTTC. Its protein product is CASHWTGGDLTGANVLTF.

The chain joins TRBV7-2 to TRBJ1-1; D remains ambiguous. Germline CDR1 is SGHTA and CDR2 is FQGNSA. Trimming removed 1 base at V and 2 bases at J, with 5 bases between. The length of the CDR3 is 13 residues. CDR3 nucleotide sequence: TGTGCCAGCAGCTTAGTTGAAAACACTGAAGCTTTCTTT. Translated: CASSLVENTEAFF.

The V gene is TRBV18, the J gene TRBJ1-1; 9 nucleotides line up with TRBD1. The CDR3 extends over 20 amino acids. CDR1 and CDR2 from the germline V gene are KGHSH and LQKENI. The V and J ends lost 3 bases and 6 bases, in that order; junction bases with no gene match: 23. CDR3 nucleotides: TGTGCCAGCTCACCCCTGACCGGGACAGGGTTACGGGTTTCCTCTCCTGAAGCTTTCTTT. Residues: CASSPLTGTGLRVSSPEAFF.

This clone was picked up a small number of times. The rearrangement links TRBV5-1 to TRBJ1-1; perhaps TRBD1 as D (5 bases). This CDR3 contains 14 residues. The germline gives CDR1 SGHRS, CDR2 YFSETQ. V was trimmed by 3 bases and J by 2 bases, leaving 11 bases between them. The CDR3 loop is CASSSGTLNTEAFF. The CDR3 DNA follows: TGCGCCAGCAGCTCCGGGACCCTAAACACTGAAGCTTTCTTT.

CDR3 loop: CASSSQGVAGGRSYNEQFF. DNA for the CDR3: TGCGCCAGCAGCTCCCAGGGTGTAGCGGGGGGCCGTTCCTACAATGAGCAGTTCTTC. The rearrangement uses TRBV5-1 and TRBJ2-1; 10 positions match TRBD2. From germline, CDR1 is SGHRS and CDR2 YFSETQ. V was pared by 3 bases and J by 1 base, with 13 bases of the junction left unmatched. The CDR3 is made up of 19 amino acids.

This clone was seen only a few times. The chain recombines TRBV19 with TRBJ2-2, with D possibly TRBD1 on 6 matching bases. Germline-derived CDR1 and CDR2 are LNHDA and SQIVND (reference sequence). The CDR3 extends over 13 amino acids. V lost 0 bases, J lost 15 bases, and 14 bases lay in between. CDR3 nucleotides: TGTGCCAGTAGTATAGATCTTAGTGGACAGTTGTTTTTT. Its protein product is CASSIDLSGQLFF.

The chain carries TRBV4-1 and TRBJ2-5; the D gene is possibly TRBD2 (6 bases). Germline CDR1 MGHRA, CDR2 YSYEKL. The CDR3 consists of 14 residues. V dropped 3 bases and J dropped 2 bases, with 10 bases sitting between them. CDR3 nucleotide sequence: TGCGCCAGCAGCCAGCCAGGGAGGCAAGAGACCCAGTACTTC. Translated: CASSQPGRQETQYF.

The chain uses TRBV27 and TRBJ2-6; D is possibly TRBD2 (6 bases). Germline V gene sequence: CDR1 MNHEY, CDR2 SMNVEV (reference sequence). There are 15 residues in the CDR3. V gave up 5 bases and J gave up 4 bases, with 12 bases separating them. CDR3 region: CASSGSGFGANVLTF. The DNA of the CDR3 is TGTGCCAGCAGTGGGAGCGGGTTCGGGGCCAACGTCCTGACTTTC.

The chain joins TRBV5-1 to TRBJ1-3; maybe TRBD1 (5 bases). V lost 4 bases to trimming and J lost 0 bases, with 14 bases between them. Germline CDR1 is SGHRS and CDR2 is YFSETQ. The CDR3 has 16 amino acids. The CDR3 loop is CASSLGGSTSGNTIYF. The CDR3 bases are TGCGCCAGCAGCCTCGGGGGATCCACCTCTGGAAACACCATATATTTT.

There are a few counts of this clone. The rearrangement links TRBV5-1 to TRBJ2-2, with D possibly matching TRBD1 (6 bases). CDR3 length: 16 residues. V shed 4 bases and J shed 0 bases, with 13 bases lying between them. Looked up from germline, CDR1 is SGHRS and CDR2 is YFSETQ. The CDR3 DNA is TGCGCCAGCAGCAATGGGGGCCTTGCGAACACCGGGGAGCTGTTTTTT. Its protein product is CASSNGGLANTGELFF.

The V call is TRBV9, the J call TRBJ1-6; 12 positions agree with TRBD1. V was clipped by 3 bases and J by 7 bases; unmatched bases: 8. CDR3 length: 17 residues. The germline CDR1 and CDR2 sequences are SGDLS and YYNGEE. The CDR3 protein is CASSAGTGGFENSPLHF. The CDR3 DNA reads as TGTGCCAGCAGCGCCGGGACAGGGGGCTTTGAAAATTCACCCCTCCACTTT.

In this sample, this clone turned up a few times. This chain uses TRBV19 with TRBJ1-2, with TRBD1 matching 7 bases. Trimming cost V 4 bases and J 4 bases; bases outside gene matches: 12. Germline lookup yields CDR1 LNHDA and CDR2 SQIVND (reference sequence). The CDR3 contains 16 residues. The CDR3 loop reads CASSTAAGQAPYGYTF. CDR3 DNA: TGTGCCAGTAGTACAGCCGCCGGACAGGCCCCCTATGGCTACACCTTC.

The chain has TRBV6-6 and TRBJ2-7; D is perhaps TRBD1 (6 bases). With 6 bases removed from V and 6 bases from J, the gap between germline ends came to 9 bases. The CDR3 has 11 residues. Germline V gene sequence: CDR1 MNHNY, CDR2 SVGAGI (reference sequence). The CDR3 DNA is TGTGCCAGCAGGAAACAGGGCGAGCAGTACGTC. Translating gives CASRKQGEQYV.

This clone showed up just once. This rearrangement joins TRBV21-1 to TRBJ2-3; the D call of TRBD2 is as the table states it, not checked on the DNA. TRBV21-1 has pseudogene status. The CDR3 sequence is 17 residues long. CDR3 sequence: CASSKGSVRGPTDTQYF. The CDR3 DNA sequence: TGTGCCAGCAGCAAAGGGTCCGTGCGAGGGCCCACAGATACGCAGTATTTT.

This sequence joins TRBV6-2 or TRBV6-3 and TRBJ2-1; maybe TRBD2 (6 bases). The CDR3 loop spans 14 amino acids. Per the germline V gene, CDR1 is MNHEY and CDR2 is SVGEGT. V lost 2 bases and J lost 6, with 11 bases in between. The CDR3 DNA reads TGTGCCAGCAGTTACGGCAGGGAGGTCAATGAGCAGTTCTTC. Translation gives CASSYGREVNEQFF.

V gene TRBV7-2 combines with J gene TRBJ1-1, with D possibly matching TRBD1 (6 bases). Germline loops: CDR1 SGHTA, CDR2 FQGNSA. The CDR3 length is 17 residues. Trimming took off 5 bases at V and 3 bases at J, with 22 bases between the two ends. DNA of the CDR3: TGTGCCAGCAGCCTGAGGCCCGGGGGCCGTATTGACACTGAAGCTTTCTTT. Its translation is CASSLRPGGRIDTEAFF.

The chain joins TRBV6-5 to TRBJ1-3, with D uncertain. This CDR3 region has 15 residues. Germline CDR1 reads MNHEY; CDR2 reads SVGAGI. Trimming took 8 bases from V and 4 from J, leaving 18 bases between them. The CDR3 region has the DNA TGTGCCAGCTACACCCGTCGGGGATCCGGAAACACCATATATTTT. Amino acid sequence: CASYTRRGSGNTIYF.

The J gene is TRBJ1-5, the V gene TRBV7-2, with D possibly matching TRBD1 (5 bases). CDR1 and CDR2 from the germline V gene are SGHTA and FQGNSA. This CDR3 has 14 residues. Trimming took off 1 base at V and 4 bases at J, with 8 bases between the two ends. The CDR3 loop reads CASSLVPGNQPQHF. The CDR3 DNA reads as TGTGCCAGCAGCTTAGTCCCAGGGAATCAGCCCCAGCATTTT.

The gene calls are TRBV29-1 and TRBJ2-3; TRBD1 matches 8 bases. V lost 5 bases and J lost 5; bases outside the gene matches: 6. The CDR3 has 13 amino acids. CDR1 and CDR2 from the germline V gene are SQVTM and ANQGSEA. The CDR3 nucleotides are TGCAGCGTTCGACAGGGGTGGATAGATACGCAGTATTTT. This gives the protein CSVRQGWIDTQYF.

In its sample, this clone was seen a few times. The V gene is TRBV2, the J gene TRBJ1-5, with D hard to call. Trimming removed 1 base from V and 2 bases from J, with 3 bases in between. This CDR3 comprises 13 residues. Germline CDR1 is SNHLY and CDR2 is FYNNEI. CDR3 protein: CASSEDGNQPQHF. CDR3 sequence (DNA): TGTGCCAGCAGTGAAGACGGCAATCAGCCCCAGCATTTT.

This chain uses TRBV9 with TRBJ2-3; a possible D gene is TRBD2 (5 bases). Trimming cost V 4 bases and J 2 bases, with 11 bases left between them. CDR1 and CDR2 (germline): SGDLS, YYNGEE. The CDR3 is 14 residues long. Written as DNA, the CDR3 is TGTGCCAGCAGCTTACCTAGCCACACAGATACGCAGTATTTT. It codes for CASSLPSHTDTQYF. Full variable domain (rest looked up from reference TRBV9 and TRBJ2-3): DSGVTQTPKHLITATGQRVTLRCSPRSGDLSVYWYQQSLDQGLQFLIQYYNGEERAKGNILERFSAQQFPDLHSELNLSSLELGDSALYFCASSLPSHTDTQYFGPGTRLTVL.

This chain links TRBV7-3 with TRBJ2-3, with 11 bases aligning to TRBD2. Germline assignment: CDR1 SGHTA and CDR2 FQGTGA. This CDR3 is built from 15 residues. After removal of 3 bases from V and 6 bases from J, the junction contained 5 bases not matched to a gene. CDR3 protein: CASSFTTSGDDTQYF. The CDR3 region has the DNA TGTGCCAGCAGCTTTACGACTAGCGGGGACGATACGCAGTATTTT. Combining the CDR3 with reference TRBV7-3 and TRBJ2-3 gives the whole variable domain GAGVSQTPSNKVTEKGKYVELRCDPISGHTALYWYRQSLGQGPEFLIYFQGTGAADDSGLPNDRFFAVRPEGSVSTLKIQRTERGDSAVYLCASSFTTSGDDTQYFGPGTRLTVL.

CDR3 residues: CASSQDEGLKLNNEQFF. CDR3 nucleotides: TGCGCCAGCAGCCAAGACGAGGGACTTAAATTGAACAATGAGCAGTTCTTC. The chain has TRBV4-1 and TRBJ2-1; D is perhaps TRBD2 (6 bases). The germline CDR1 and CDR2 sequences are MGHRA and YSYEKL. V was cut by 0 bases and J by 5 bases, with 17 bases left in between. The CDR3 has 17 residues.

The V and J genes are TRBV7-2 and TRBJ1-6; D not certain. Germline lookup yields CDR1 SGHTA and CDR2 FQGNSA. Trimming took 1 base from V and 7 from J, leaving 11 bases between them. The CDR3 spans 15 residues. The CDR3 region is CASSLVLGSNSPLHF. The CDR3 coding sequence is TGTGCCAGCAGCTTAGTTCTGGGTTCGAATTCACCCCTCCACTTT.

The rearrangement joins TRBV9 to TRBJ1-2; no clear D. This CDR3 region has 18 residues. The V gene lost 4 bases and the J gene lost 7 bases, with 29 bases spanning the gap. CDR1 SGDLS and CDR2 YYNGEE come from the germline V gene. CDR3 DNA sequence: TGTGCCAGCAGCCGTCGGTTGGTGGGCAGTAAAGACCCTTCTGGCTACACCTTC. Translation: CASSRRLVGSKDPSGYTF.